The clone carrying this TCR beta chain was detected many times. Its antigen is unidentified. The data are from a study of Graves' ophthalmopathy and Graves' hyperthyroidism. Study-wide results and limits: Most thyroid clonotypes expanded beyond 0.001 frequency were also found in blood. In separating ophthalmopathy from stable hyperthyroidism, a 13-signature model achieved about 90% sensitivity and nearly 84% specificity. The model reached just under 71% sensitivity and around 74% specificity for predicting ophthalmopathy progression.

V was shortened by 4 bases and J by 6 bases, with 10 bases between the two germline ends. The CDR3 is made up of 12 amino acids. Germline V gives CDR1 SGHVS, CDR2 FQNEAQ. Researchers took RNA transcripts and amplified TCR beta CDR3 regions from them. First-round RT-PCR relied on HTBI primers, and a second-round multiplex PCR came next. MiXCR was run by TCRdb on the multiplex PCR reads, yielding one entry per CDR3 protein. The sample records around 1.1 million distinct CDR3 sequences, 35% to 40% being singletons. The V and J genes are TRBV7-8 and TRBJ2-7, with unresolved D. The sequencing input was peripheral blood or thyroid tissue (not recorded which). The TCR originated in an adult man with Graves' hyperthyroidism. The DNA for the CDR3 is TGTGCCAGCAGCTACCAAACGGCCGAGCAGTACTTC. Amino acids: CASSYQTAEQYF.